The 16 T cell receptor beta chains presented below share a single source sample, sequenced in a study of cytomegalovirus exposure and HLA in healthy donors. This PCR relied on a set of 60 Vbeta primers and 13 Jbeta primers. Profiled with immunoSEQ multiplex PCR; TCRdb holds only in-frame clones, not every one. The table counts about 77,000 clones; around 13% lies in the top ten. Sequencing was carried out using PBMCs. All receptors derive from a man in his fifties in good health and CMV-seropositive.

The CDR3 loop reads CASSGPPLGVAYEQYF. CDR3 sequence (DNA): TGTGCCAGCAGCGGCCCTCCACTCGGGGTTGCCTACGAGCAGTACTTC. The chain has TRBV11-2 and TRBJ2-7; TRBD2 is a possible D gene (5 bases). Germline V gene data show CDR1 as SGHAT and CDR2 as FQNNGV. The CDR3 is 16 amino acids. Trimming cost V 5 bases and J 2 bases, with 19 bases left between them.

The V and J genes are TRBV12-5 and TRBJ2-2, with D possibly being TRBD1 (6 bases). Trimming shortened V by 4 bases and J by 2 bases, and 11 bases separated the two germline ends. The CDR3 is 15 amino acids. Germline CDR1 and CDR2: LGHNT and FRNRAP. CDR3 sequence: CASGSRTVNTGELFF. CDR3 in DNA: TGTGCTAGTGGTTCCCGGACAGTAAACACCGGGGAGCTGTTTTTT.

The J gene is TRBJ1-2, the V gene TRBV2, with TRBD1 as a possible D gene (5 bases). Trimming shortened V by 3 bases and J by 4 bases, and 12 bases separated the two germline ends. The germline V gene encodes CDR1 SNHLY and CDR2 FYNNEI. The CDR3 runs 14 residues. CDR3 sequence reads: CASSEGRVAYGYTF. CDR3 coding DNA: TGTGCCAGCAGTGAGGGCAGGGTAGCCTATGGCTACACCTTC.

The V call is TRBV6-1, the J call TRBJ2-5; possibly TRBD2 for D (5 bases). V was clipped by 2 bases and J by 1 base, with 5 bases between them. The CDR3 consists of 13 residues. Germline CDR1 MNHNS, CDR2 SASEGT. The CDR3 sequence: CASSETSQETQYF. The CDR3 nucleotides read TGTGCCAGCAGTGAAACTAGCCAAGAGACCCAGTACTTC.

The chain joins TRBV10-3 to TRBJ2-7; weak D call: TRBD2 (6 bases). CDR3 length: 13 residues. Trimming left V 2 bases short and J 6 bases short, with 11 bases between. Germline V gene sequence: CDR1 ENHRY, CDR2 SYGVKD. This CDR3 reads CAISEMTRREQYV. CDR3 sequence (DNA): TGTGCCATCAGTGAGATGACTAGGCGCGAGCAGTACGTC.

The V call is TRBV7-2, the J call TRBJ1-1, with a possible D match to TRBD1 (6 bases). The CDR3 is made up of 13 amino acids. The germline V gene encodes CDR1 SGHTA and CDR2 FQGNSA. Trimming left V 3 bases short and J 11 bases short, with 16 bases between. This CDR3 reads CASSFDSGVMAFF. The CDR3 nucleotides read TGTGCCAGCAGCTTCGATTCAGGGGTAATGGCTTTCTTT.

The rearrangement uses TRBV5-1 and TRBJ1-5; weak D call: TRBD1 (5 bases). Trimming removed 0 bases from V and 3 bases from J, with 10 bases in between. CDR3 length equals 15 residues. The germline CDR1 and CDR2 sequences are SGHRS and YFSETQ. The CDR3 nucleotides are TGCGCCAGCAGCTTGGAAGGGGTGAACAATCAGCCCCAGCATTTT. As protein: CASSLEGVNNQPQHF.

The rearrangement links TRBV11-1 to TRBJ2-3, with 8 bases matching TRBD2. V shed 5 bases, J shed 2 bases, and the junction held 9 bases outside the gene matches. This CDR3 has 16 amino acids. Germline CDR1 reads SGHAT; CDR2 reads FQDESV (reference sequence). The CDR3: CASSPRGRGVTDTQYF. DNA of the CDR3: TGTGCCAGCAGCCCCCGTGGGCGGGGGGTCACAGATACGCAGTATTTT.

The chain is built from TRBV30 and TRBJ2-1; 7 bases fit TRBD1. Germline assignment: CDR1 GTSNPN and CDR2 SVGIG (reference sequence). J gave up 6 bases and V 2 bases, and 1 base lay outside the gene matches. The CDR3 covers 12 residues. CDR3 sequence reads: CAWSTGVNEQFF. The CDR3 DNA is TGTGCCTGGAGTACAGGGGTCAATGAGCAGTTCTTC. Full variable domain (remainder filled in from reference TRBV30 and TRBJ2-1): SQTIHQWPATLVQPVGSPLSLECTVEGTSNPNLYWYRQAAGRGLQLLFYSVGIGQISSEVPQNLSASRPQDRQFILSSKKLLLSDSGFYLCAWSTGVNEQFFGPGTRLTVL.

This rearrangement joins TRBV5-4 to TRBJ2-7; 9 nucleotides agree with TRBD1. Germline CDR1 and CDR2: SGHNT and YYREEE (reference sequence). V trimming: 4 bases; J trimming: 2 bases; junction bases outside the gene matches: 13. The CDR3 loop spans 17 amino acids. The CDR3 DNA follows: TGTGCCAGCAGCCCAATGCAGGGACAGGGAATCCCCTACGAGCAGTACGTC. Its protein is CASSPMQGQGIPYEQYV.

V and J are TRBV20-1 and TRBJ1-1, with D possibly TRBD1 on 5 matching bases. This CDR3 spans 11 amino acids. V was pared by 8 bases and J by 3 bases, with 10 bases between. Looked up from germline, CDR1 is DFQATT and CDR2 is SNEGSKA (reference sequence). The CDR3 here is CSPIRDTEAFF. The CDR3 DNA sequence: TGCAGTCCTATCAGGGACACTGAAGCTTTCTTT.

The chain links TRBV18 to TRBJ2-5; 9 positions match TRBD1. Germline values: CDR1 KGHSH, CDR2 LQKENI. The CDR3 sequence is 12 residues long. The V gene end was trimmed by 8 bases and the J gene end by 5 bases; junction bases not matched to a gene: 3. Written as DNA, the CDR3 is TGTGCCAGCGCCGGGACAGGGGAGACCCAGTACTTC. Translating it yields CASAGTGETQYF.

The chain couples TRBV27 to TRBJ2-2; D unresolved. The germline CDR1 and CDR2 sequences are MNHEY and SMNVEV (reference sequence). This CDR3 spans 14 amino acids. V was pared by 1 base and J by 1 base, with 4 bases between. CDR3 residues: CASSLYRNTGELFF. For the CDR3, the DNA is TGTGCCAGCAGTTTATATAGGAACACCGGGGAGCTGTTTTTT.

V usage is TRBV6-5 and J usage is TRBJ2-2; 9 bases are a match to TRBD2. Germline CDR1 reads MNHEY; CDR2 reads SVGAGI. V was clipped by 0 bases and J by 5 bases; unmatched bases: 4. This CDR3 comprises 16 residues. Written as DNA, the CDR3 is TGTGCCAGCAGTTACTCGGGCGGGGGGGCGACCGGGGAGCTGTTTTTT. Amino acids: CASSYSGGGATGELFF.

This chain joins TRBV30 and TRBJ1-2; a weak D match, TRBD1 (6 bases). This CDR3 contains 11 residues. Trimming took off 8 bases at V and 3 bases at J, with 10 bases between the two ends. CDR1 and CDR2 from the germline V gene are GTSNPN and SVGIG (reference sequence). CDR3 amino acids: CATGTYYGYTF. The CDR3 coding sequence is TGTGCCACGGGGACATACTATGGCTACACCTTC.

Turning to this clone: Other DNA sequences of this sample code for an identical CDR3. The chain employs TRBV2 and TRBJ2-2; 7 bases map to TRBD2. The CDR3 totals 15 residues. Germline V gives CDR1 SNHLY, CDR2 FYNNEI. With 4 bases clipped from V and 1 base from J, the junction kept 3 bases outside the gene matches. CDR3 sequence: CASSGGGRNTGELFF. The CDR3 coding sequence is TGTGCCAGCAGTGGCGGGGGTAGGAACACCGGGGAGCTGTTTTTT.